These T cell receptor beta chains were read from a single sample in a study of cytomegalovirus exposure and HLA in healthy donors. The protocol was immunoSEQ multiplex PCR, while the TCRdb copy is restricted to in-frame clones and leaves out a portion. The table has some 260,000 clones, roughly 88% seen once. The sample comprised PBMCs. These TCRs come from a woman aged 25-40 years in good health and CMV-seronegative. Both conserved end residues are part of each CDR3. Fields, in order: V gene, CDR3 length, clone size, J gene, D gene, CDR3 DNA, CDR3 protein. D genes are given only for firm matches. Not every row has a clone size; where given, it reads once, few, many or a size class.

V: TRBV7-3; length: 16; size: NA; J: TRBJ2-1; D: NA; DNA: TGTGCCAGCACCCAAACGGTCGGGACGGGGTACAATGAGCAGTTCTTC; CDR3: CASTQTVGTGYNEQFF
V: TRBV4-3; length: 15; size: NA; J: TRBJ2-1; D: TRBD1; DNA: TGCGCCAGCAGCCAAGAACCAGGGGGCGGGAATGAGCAGTTCTTC; CDR3: CASSQEPGGGNEQFF
V: TRBV2; length: 13; size: NA; J: TRBJ2-7; D: NA; DNA: TGTGCCAGCAGTGGGACAGAAACCTACGAACAGTACTTC; CDR3: CASSGTETYEQYF
V: TRBV5-1; length: 15; size: NA; J: TRBJ2-3; D: NA; DNA: TGCGCCAGCAGCGGCCGGGATAAAAGCACAGATACGCAGTATTTT; CDR3: CASSGRDKSTDTQYF
V: TRBV28; length: 12; size: NA; J: TRBJ2-7; D: NA; DNA: TGTGCCAGCAGTCCACAGGGATCCGGGCAGTACTTC; CDR3: CASSPQGSGQYF
V: TRBV28; length: 15; size: NA; J: TRBJ1-3; D: NA; DNA: TGTGCCAGCAGTTCCAGGGCCCTCTCTGGAAACACCATATATTTT; CDR3: CASSSRALSGNTIYF
V: TRBV9; length: 13; size: NA; J: TRBJ2-7; D: NA; DNA: TGTGCCAGCAGCGTAGGGGTGGGCTACGAGCAGTACTTC; CDR3: CASSVGVGYEQYF
V: TRBV5-6; length: 15; size: NA; J: TRBJ2-2; D: TRBD1; DNA: TGTGCCAGCAGCACCGGGACAGGGGGCCCCGGGGAGCTGTTTTTT; CDR3: CASSTGTGGPGELFF
V: TRBV27; length: 13; size: NA; J: TRBJ2-3; D: TRBD2; DNA: TGTGCCAGCCAAGCGGGAGCCACAGATACGCAGTATTTT; CDR3: CASQAGATDTQYF
V: TRBV14; length: 16; size: NA; J: TRBJ2-7; D: TRBD1; DNA: TGTGCCAGCAGCCACAGGGACAGGATAAGCTCCTACGAGCAGTACTTC; CDR3: CASSHRDRISSYEQYF
V: TRBV9; length: 13; size: NA; J: TRBJ2-4; D: NA; DNA: TGTGCCAGCAGCGTGCCGGGAACCAGCATTCAGTACTTC; CDR3: CASSVPGTSIQYF
V: TRBV28; length: 16; size: many; J: TRBJ2-7; D: NA; DNA: TGTGCCAGCATCGGTTCTGTACCGTGGATCTCCTACGAGCAGTACTTC; CDR3: CASIGSVPWISYEQYF
V: TRBV7-9; length: 14; size: NA; J: TRBJ1-1; D: NA; DNA: TGTGCCAGCAGCCCACAGGGAACGAACACTGAAGCTTTCTTT; CDR3: CASSPQGTNTEAFF
V: TRBV9; length: 15; size: NA; J: TRBJ2-7; D: TRBD2; DNA: TGTGCCAGCAGCGCTAGCGGGACAGCCTCCTACGAGCAGTACTTC; CDR3: CASSASGTASYEQYF
V: TRBV27; length: 15; size: NA; J: TRBJ1-2; D: NA; DNA: TGTGCCAGCAGTCCATCAGGGGTCAGCCTGGTGGGCTACACCTTC; CDR3: CASSPSGVSLVGYTF
V: TRBV2; length: 13; size: NA; J: TRBJ1-5; D: NA; DNA: TGTGCCAGCAGTGAATGGGAAAATCAGCCCCAGCATTTT; CDR3: CASSEWENQPQHF
V: TRBV6-5; length: 15; size: NA; J: TRBJ1-5; D: NA; DNA: TGTGCCAGCAGTTACTCCCCAGGGGCGGGTGAGCCCCAGCATTTT; CDR3: CASSYSPGAGEPQHF
V: TRBV25-1; length: 14; size: NA; J: TRBJ2-4; D: NA; DNA: TGTGCCAGCTGTCCGGGAGTAGCCAAAAACATTCAGTACTTC; CDR3: CASCPGVAKNIQYF
V: TRBV19; length: 12; size: NA; J: TRBJ2-7; D: NA; DNA: TGTGCCAGTAGGGGATCTGGGCTCGAGCAGTACTTC; CDR3: CASRGSGLEQYF
V: TRBV7-9; length: 14; size: NA; J: TRBJ2-7; D: NA; DNA: TGTGCCAGCAGCGCAGAGCCCCGGCCCTACGAGCAGTACTTC; CDR3: CASSAEPRPYEQYF
V: TRBV11-2; length: 16; size: NA; J: TRBJ2-1; D: TRBD2; DNA: TGTGCCAGCAGCTTAGTGGGACTAGCGGGCTTCAATGAGCAGTTCTTC; CDR3: CASSLVGLAGFNEQFF
V: TRBV4-1; length: 13; size: NA; J: TRBJ2-1; D: NA; DNA: TGCGCCAGCAGCCTAGGCTTGAACAATGAGCAGTTCTTC; CDR3: CASSLGLNNEQFF
V: TRBV5-1; length: 21; size: few; J: TRBJ2-7; D: TRBD2; DNA: TGCGCCAGCAGCTTGCGCCCAGCGCCTAGCGGGAGGGCCCCAATACCCTACGAGCAGTACTTC; CDR3: CASSLRPAPSGRAPIPYEQYF
V: TRBV2; length: 15; size: NA; J: TRBJ2-7; D: TRBD1; DNA: TGTGCCAGCAGTGATGGGGACAGGGGGCGCGACGAGCAGTACTTC; CDR3: CASSDGDRGRDEQYF